This T cell receptor (beta chain) was sequenced in a study of blood T cell repertoires in COVID-19 (dated by TCRdb to the early 2020s). In the study overall: Samples covering the acute and convalescent phases of COVID-19 were provided by collaborators in the United States, Italy and Spain. The material from the prospective study consisted of cDNA or gDNA derived from T cells, B-cell-depleted T cells, or PBMCs. The dataset comprised deeply sampled blood TCRbeta repertoires from subjects exposed to, actively infected with, or recovered from COVID-19. The repertoires were made available in a free public database intended to serve as a resource for research on the immune response to SARS-CoV-2. Samples were obtained from the ongoing ImmuneRACE study (first 160 participants) and from approximately 1,200 subjects provided by 6 global collaborators. Nearly every sample came with metadata listing a de-identified subject ID, COVID-19 status, age in years and sex. Where available, HLA class I and class II types were obtained from metadata supplied by the sample provider rather than from assay-based typing.

The immunoSEQ Assay, a bias-controlled multiplex PCR, was used to amplify TCRbeta CDR3 regions from genomic DNA. From the authors' description of their analysis: Nucleated cell counts per sample were estimated from amplification of reference gene primers within the assay. To quantify the absolute abundance of each unique TCRbeta CDR3 rearrangement, sequence reads were collapsed and filtered. Productive Simpson clonality was computed per sample as the square root of Simpson's diversity index over productive rearrangements. Entries here come from immuneACCESS through TCRdb and include only in-frame sequences with V and J called. Some clones fail to appear in such tables; in the studies checked, an unresolved V gene covers under half of the shortfall, and the cause of the remainder is unknown. V and J calls and clone size are as listed in that table; D and trimming were resolved from the DNA. Across this sample there are about 77,000 clones, with less than 85% seen only once. The ten largest clones take up less than 25% of the sample.

Results and caveats for the whole study, not just this receptor: Clinical and demographic metadata were provided uncurated, with the amount varying by source and participant.

About this clone: This receptor's antigen is unknown. There are no base qualities to consult, and no much larger clone falls within one base.

Each collaborating institution followed its own protocols to collect whole blood in K2EDTA tubes. For TCRbeta analysis, collaborators shipped samples as frozen whole blood, isolated PBMCs, or DNA extracted from either of those sample types. The cysteine opens and the phenylalanine closes a CDR3 of 14 amino acids. This entry keeps only the CDR3 DNA: 42 bases, framed from base 1. The germline V gene gives CDR1 as KGHDR and CDR2 as SFDVKD. At the junction V is shortened by 5 bases and J by 3 bases, with 10 bases in between. The sequenced sample was peripheral blood. The chain is encoded by TRBV24-1 joined to TRBJ1-5, and TRBD1 may be the D gene, going by 6 matching bases. This TCR was sampled from a man in his 60s with acute or convalescent COVID-19. The DNA is TGTGCCACCAGTGGGCAGGGGTACAATCAGCCCCAGCATTTT. This translates into CATSGQGYNQPQHF.